Listed here are 28 T cell receptor beta chains from one sample, sequenced in a study of cytomegalovirus exposure and HLA in healthy donors. The PCR employed 60 Vbeta primers together with 13 Jbeta primers. Repertoires were generated with immunoSEQ multiplex PCR, while TCRdb's copy carries only in-frame clones and drops some. The sample includes about 200,000 clones, more than 65% of them seen just once. Sequenced: PBMCs. These receptors all come from a middle-aged man in good health and CMV-seropositive.

The V and J genes are TRBV29-1 and TRBJ1-5, with D possibly matching TRBD1 (5 bases). This CDR3 contains 14 residues. With 4 bases removed from V and 2 bases from J, the gap between germline ends came to 12 bases. Germline V gene sequence: CDR1 SQVTM, CDR2 ANQGSEA. CDR3 sequence (DNA): TGCAGCGTTGGGGAGGGGACCGGCAATCAGCCCCAGCATTTT. It codes for CSVGEGTGNQPQHF.

In regard to this clone: At one end the junction does not follow the germline gene, possibly because of a read error. The rearrangement joins TRBV27 to TRBJ2-1, with D perhaps matching TRBD1 (5 bases). Germline-derived CDR1 and CDR2 are MNHEY and SMNVEV (reference sequence). This CDR3 contains 12 residues. This chain's CDR3 is CASSLSGRERVF. The CDR3 DNA reads TGTGCCAGCAGTTTATCCGGCAGGGAAAGGGTCTTC.

This chain links TRBV27 with TRBJ1-5; D unclear. The CDR3 runs to 14 residues. CDR1 is MNHEY, CDR2 SMNVEV, per germline (reference sequence). Deletions cut 4 bases from V and 6 bases from J, with 13 bases between. CDR3 protein: CASSYSTSAQPQHF. In nucleotides, the CDR3 is TGTGCCAGCAGTTACTCGACATCGGCTCAGCCCCAGCATTTT.

The sample holds one count of this clone. Germline and junction disagree at one end, which may indicate a read error. The chain couples TRBV7-9 to TRBJ2-1; possibly TRBD1 for D (6 bases). The CDR3 loop spans 15 amino acids. CDR1 SEHNR and CDR2 FQNEAQ come from the germline V gene (reference sequence). CDR3 loop: CSSNLRGGSYNEQFF. CDR3 sequence (DNA): TGTTCCAGCAACCTCCGAGGGGGTTCCTACAATGAGCAGTTCTTC.

The chain couples TRBV7-9 to TRBJ2-3; TRBD1 aligns across 10 bases. The CDR3 length is 15 residues. Trimming removed 5 bases from V and 3 bases from J; junction bases left unmatched: 5. CDR1 and CDR2 (germline): SEHNR, FQNEAQ (reference sequence). DNA of the CDR3: TGTGCCAGCAGCGACGGACAGGGGGGGACAGATACGCAGTATTTT. It encodes CASSDGQGGTDTQYF.

The chain combines TRBV5-1 with TRBJ1-6; 8 nucleotides match TRBD1. This CDR3 spans 14 amino acids. Germline-derived CDR1 and CDR2 are SGHRS and YFSETQ. Unmatched junction bases numbered 3, after V lost 0 bases and J lost 10 bases. The chain's CDR3 is CASSLDDRGSPLHF. As DNA, the CDR3 is TGCGCCAGCAGCTTGGACGACAGGGGATCACCCCTCCACTTT.

This clone was seen a few times. V gene TRBV4-1 combines with J gene TRBJ1-4; D is unclear. Trimming cost V 1 base and J 5 bases, with 11 bases left between them. Germline CDR1 reads MGHRA; CDR2 reads YSYEKL. The length of the CDR3 is 15 residues. Written as DNA, the CDR3 is TGCGCCAGCAGCCAAGGAGTATCGGGGAATGAAAAACTGTTTTTT. Encoded protein: CASSQGVSGNEKLFF.

V gene TRBV5-4 combines with J gene TRBJ2-2; perhaps TRBD2 as D (6 bases). Germline CDR1 and CDR2: SGHNT and YYREEE (reference sequence). This CDR3 is built from 15 residues. Trimming removed 9 bases at V and 1 base at J, with 16 bases between. DNA for the CDR3: TGTGCCACCTCTTCGGCGGGGAGGAACACCGGGGAGCTGTTTTTT. Its translation: CATSSAGRNTGELFF. The whole variable domain, filled in from reference TRBV5-4 and TRBJ2-2, reads ETGVTQSPTHLIKTRGQQVTLRCSSQSGHNTVSWYQQALGQGPQFIFQYYREEENGRGNFPPRFSGLQFPNYSSELNVNALELDDSALYLCATSSAGRNTGELFFGEGSRLTVL.

V gene TRBV10-3 combines with J gene TRBJ2-2; D remains ambiguous. Per the germline V gene, CDR1 is ENHRY and CDR2 is SYGVKD. V gave up 7 bases and J gave up 3 bases, with 9 bases separating them. This CDR3 has 13 residues. The CDR3 here is CAITGLDTGELFF. In DNA, the CDR3 is TGTGCCATCACAGGATTGGACACCGGGGAGCTGTTTTTT.

The chain links TRBV5-1 to TRBJ2-2; 8 bases line up with TRBD1. The CDR3 sequence is 15 residues long. V trimming: 2 bases; J trimming: 6 bases; junction bases outside the gene matches: 6. CDR1 and CDR2 from the germline V gene are SGHRS and YFSETQ. CDR3 sequence: CASSFQAGGSGELFF. The CDR3 coding sequence is TGCGCCAGCAGCTTCCAAGCAGGGGGCTCCGGGGAGCTGTTTTTT. The variable domain in full, with the rest retrieved from reference TRBV5-1 and TRBJ2-2, is KAGVTQTPRYLIKTRGQQVTLSCSPISGHRSVSWYQQTPGQGLQFLFEYFSETQRNKGNFPGRFSGRQFSNSRSEMNVSTLELGDSALYLCASSFQAGGSGELFFGEGSRLTVL.

The genes are TRBV7-9 and TRBJ2-5; no clear D. The CDR3 is 14 residues long. Between the trimmed V and J ends, which lost 7 bases and 0 bases, there was a span of 12 bases. Germline assignment: CDR1 SEHNR and CDR2 FQNEAQ (reference sequence). Here the CDR3 reads CASTLLGDQETQYF. The CDR3 nucleotides are TGTGCCAGCACCCTATTAGGAGACCAAGAGACCCAGTACTTC.

The rearrangement links TRBV11-3 to TRBJ2-1; 7 bases map to TRBD2. V shed 5 bases, J shed 1 base, and the junction held 14 bases outside the gene matches. The germline V gene encodes CDR1 SGHNT and CDR2 YENEEA. The length of the CDR3 is 18 residues. This chain's CDR3 is CASSLKGGGESSYNEQFF. The CDR3 DNA reads TGTGCCAGCAGCCTCAAAGGTGGGGGGGAGAGTTCCTACAATGAGCAGTTCTTC.

This chain uses TRBV10-3 with TRBJ2-3; 12 bases agree with TRBD2. Germline CDR1 is ENHRY and CDR2 is SYGVKD. The J segment lost 6 bases and the V segment lost 5 bases, leaving 9 bases of the junction unmatched. This CDR3 is built from 16 residues. CDR3 region: CAISSRLAGASDTQYF. CDR3 in DNA: TGTGCCATCAGTTCAAGACTAGCGGGAGCGTCTGATACGCAGTATTTT.

The chain recombines TRBV6-5 with TRBJ2-7; 7 nucleotides agree with TRBD2. This CDR3 has 15 residues. Germline trimming cut 5 bases from V and 5 bases from J; bases unmatched to any gene: 12. CDR1 MNHEY and CDR2 SVGAGI come from the germline V gene. In DNA form, the CDR3 reads TGTGCCAGCAGTCTCATATCCGGGGGAGGGGACGAGCAGTACTTC. Translation gives CASSLISGGGDEQYF.

The CDR3 here is CASSLGAGANVLTF. Written as DNA, the CDR3 is TGTGCCAGCAGCTTAGGGGCCGGGGCCAACGTCCTGACTTTC. The V call is TRBV7-9, the J call TRBJ2-6, with D uncertain. Per germline, CDR1 SEHNR and CDR2 FQNEAQ (reference sequence). This CDR3 region has 14 residues. Trimming stripped 1 base from V and 4 bases from J, with 5 bases between.

The chain has TRBV5-1 and TRBJ2-1; 7 bases map to TRBD2. With 0 bases clipped from V and 0 bases from J, the junction kept 6 bases outside the gene matches. Germline values: CDR1 SGHRS, CDR2 YFSETQ. This CDR3 is built from 17 residues. In DNA, the CDR3 is TGCGCCAGCAGCTTGGTGCCCCCTAGCGGCTCCTACAATGAGCAGTTCTTC. Its translation is CASSLVPPSGSYNEQFF.

The genes are TRBV5-1 and TRBJ1-1, with D perhaps matching TRBD1 (5 bases). V shed 0 bases and J shed 4 bases, with 10 bases lying between them. Germline V gives CDR1 SGHRS, CDR2 YFSETQ. The CDR3 is made up of 14 amino acids. The CDR3: CASSLGGESTEAFF. CDR3 nucleotides: TGCGCCAGCAGCTTGGGGGGCGAAAGCACTGAAGCTTTCTTT.

The chain links TRBV4-2 to TRBJ2-5, with 9 positions matching TRBD1. This CDR3 contains 15 residues. Germline V gene data show CDR1 as LGHNA and CDR2 as YNFKEQ. Germline trimming cut 1 base from V and 5 bases from J; bases unmatched to any gene: 5. The CDR3 coding sequence is TGTGCCAGCAGCCAAGGGGGACAGGGTATGGAGACCCAGTACTTC. Protein: CASSQGGQGMETQYF.

The chain couples TRBV6-1 to TRBJ1-2, with D unresolved. The CDR3 runs 13 residues. The germline V gene has CDR1 MNHNS and CDR2 SASEGT. Trimming left V 5 bases short and J 2 bases short, with 9 bases between. The CDR3 spells CASSYGENYGYTF. The CDR3 DNA follows: TGTGCCAGCAGTTATGGGGAGAACTATGGCTACACCTTC.

The chain employs TRBV18 and TRBJ2-5, with TRBD2 matching 7 bases. The J segment lost 1 base and the V segment lost 3 bases, leaving 8 bases of the junction unmatched. Germline values: CDR1 KGHSH, CDR2 LQKENI. The CDR3 is 16 amino acids. CDR3 nucleotides: TGTGCCAGCTCACCCGCCCTAGCGGAGTCCCAAGAGACCCAGTACTTC. This sequence encodes CASSPALAESQETQYF.

CDR3 sequence (DNA): TGTGCCAGCAGCTTGGGGGGACAGGGGCGCTATGGCTACACCTTC. As protein: CASSLGGQGRYGYTF. The chain couples TRBV5-6 to TRBJ1-2, with TRBD1 identical over 10 bases. V shed 0 bases, J shed 4 bases, and the junction held 3 bases outside the gene matches. The CDR3 runs 15 residues. Germline loops: CDR1 SGHDT, CDR2 YYEEEE.

This clone has just a few counts. The germline gene is not matched at one end of the junction; a read error may be the cause. The chain has TRBV7-9 and TRBJ2-2; no clear D. The CDR3 loop spans 16 amino acids. The germline V gene encodes CDR1 SEHNR and CDR2 FQNEAQ (reference sequence). CDR3 bases: TGTTCCAGCAGCCGCCTGCGGCCAGAGAACACCGGGGAGCTGTTTTTT. Its protein is CSSSRLRPENTGELFF. Based on the CDR3 plus reference TRBV7-9 and TRBJ2-2, the full variable domain is DTGVSQNPRHKITKRGQNVTFRCDPISEHNRLYWYRQTLGQGPEFLTYFQNEAQLEKSRLLSDRFSAERPKGSFSTLEIQRTEQGDSAMYLCSSSRLRPENTGELFFGEGSRLTVL.

This clone appeared a few times. The genes are TRBV6-5 and TRBJ1-1; perhaps TRBD1 as D (6 bases). Germline loops: CDR1 MNHEY, CDR2 SVGAGI. The CDR3 length is 15 residues. Trimming took 2 bases from V and 6 from J, leaving 16 bases between them. CDR3: CASSYTNTGWAEAFF. The CDR3 DNA is TGTGCCAGCAGTTACACAAATACAGGGTGGGCTGAAGCTTTCTTT.

In DNA form, the CDR3 reads TGCGCCAGCAGCTCGAAGACAGGGGTGAACACTGAAGCTTTCTTT. Residues: CASSSKTGVNTEAFF. The chain couples TRBV5-1 to TRBJ1-1; 8 bases match TRBD1. Per germline, CDR1 SGHRS and CDR2 YFSETQ. V lost 3 bases, J lost 0 bases, and 4 bases stayed unmatched. There are 15 residues in the CDR3. Drawing the rest from reference TRBV5-1 and TRBJ1-1, the complete variable domain is KAGVTQTPRYLIKTRGQQVTLSCSPISGHRSVSWYQQTPGQGLQFLFEYFSETQRNKGNFPGRFSGRQFSNSRSEMNVSTLELGDSALYLCASSSKTGVNTEAFFGQGTRLTVV.

The DNA for the CDR3 is TGTGCCAGCAGCTTATTCAGTGGCTACGAGCAGTACTTC. Translation gives CASSLFSGYEQYF. The V and J genes are TRBV7-9 and TRBJ2-7, with D unclear. The CDR3 covers 13 residues. CDR1 and CDR2 (germline): SEHNR, FQNEAQ (reference sequence). V dropped 2 bases and J dropped 3 bases, with 8 bases sitting between them.

The V call is TRBV28, the J call TRBJ1-2; D is possibly TRBD1 (6 bases). From germline, CDR1 is MDHEN and CDR2 SYDVKM. Trimming pared 6 bases from V and 4 bases from J, leaving 12 bases between. This CDR3 has 13 amino acids. CDR3 DNA sequence: TGTGCCAGCAGAATCGGACAGCCCTATGGCTACACCTTC. Protein sequence: CASRIGQPYGYTF.

The chain is built from TRBV7-8 and TRBJ2-7; D possibly corresponds to TRBD1 (5 bases). The CDR3 runs to 15 residues. Trimming pared 4 bases from V and 2 bases from J, leaving 15 bases between. Germline CDR1 and CDR2: SGHVS and FQNEAQ. The CDR3 sequence is CASSSSRQRAYEQYF. The CDR3 DNA reads as TGTGCCAGCAGCTCCTCGCGACAGCGAGCCTACGAGCAGTACTTC. Based on the CDR3 plus reference TRBV7-8 and TRBJ2-7, the full variable domain is GAGVSQSPRYKVAKRGQDVALRCDPISGHVSLFWYQQALGQGPEFLTYFQNEAQLDKSGLPSDRFFAERPEGSVSTLKIQRTQQEDSAVYLCASSSSRQRAYEQYFGPGTRLTVT.

The chain is built from TRBV5-4 and TRBJ2-7, with TRBD1 as a possible D gene (6 bases). Germline loops: CDR1 SGHNT, CDR2 YYREEE (reference sequence). The CDR3 runs 15 residues. V lost 3 bases and J 3 bases, leaving 16 bases between the germline ends. The CDR3: CASSSNGQFVYEQYF. CDR3 nucleotide sequence: TGTGCCAGCAGCTCCAACGGACAGTTTGTCTACGAGCAGTACTTC.